A single sample gave rise to the 25 T cell receptor beta chains below, sequenced in a study of shared clonotypes between healthy human individuals. Sequenced by immunoSEQ multiplex PCR; TCRdb stores in-frame clones only, minus some. The repertoire holds around 1.6 million clones, with nearly 99% as singletons. Sequencing was performed on naive CD4+ T cells sorted from blood. Stated subset: CD45RA+ positively selected. The receptors were sampled from a young man in good health.

This chain joins TRBV5-4 and TRBJ2-2; 10 bases match TRBD2. The CDR3 consists of 17 residues. V was clipped by 5 bases and J by 5 bases; unmatched bases: 12. Germline V gives CDR1 SGHNT, CDR2 YYREEE (reference sequence). As DNA, the CDR3 is TGTGCCAGCAGGCCAGGGCTAGCGGGAGTAGGAACCGGGGAGCTGTTTTTT. Translation gives CASRPGLAGVGTGELFF.

The rearrangement links TRBV9 to TRBJ2-7; D is unresolved. The CDR3 sequence is 14 residues long. Trimming stripped 2 bases from V and 1 base from J, with 10 bases between. Germline assignment: CDR1 SGDLS and CDR2 YYNGEE. The CDR3 reads CASSVTGISYEQYF. The CDR3 DNA is TGTGCCAGCAGCGTCACGGGTATATCCTACGAGCAGTACTTC.

This chain uses TRBV25-1 with TRBJ1-2; TRBD1 aligns across 8 bases. Germline V CDR1 and CDR2: MGHDK, SYGVNS. Trimming at V came to 4 bases and at J to 4 bases, leaving 5 bases not matched to a gene. CDR3 length: 14 residues. CDR3 in amino acids: CASSVAGGGYGYTF. The DNA of the CDR3 is TGTGCCAGCAGTGTTGCAGGGGGCGGCTATGGCTACACCTTC.

The chain has TRBV30 and TRBJ2-7; 9 bases are a match to TRBD1. The CDR3 sequence is 13 residues long. With V trimmed by 7 bases and J by 6 bases, 10 bases remained unmatched. The germline V gene has CDR1 GTSNPN and CDR2 SVGIG (reference sequence). CDR3 loop: CASRGTGLGEQYF. CDR3 bases: TGTGCCTCAAGAGGGACAGGGCTCGGCGAGCAGTACTTC.

The chain is built from TRBV5-8 and TRBJ2-1; TRBD1 matches 7 bases. The CDR3 is 16 amino acids. CDR1 is SGHTS and CDR2 is YDEGEE in the germline V gene. Losses at the gene ends were 4 bases for V and 4 bases for J; bases not matched to a gene: 11. The CDR3 sequence: CASSPLEDRLYNEQFF. In nucleotides, the CDR3 is TGTGCCAGCAGCCCCCTGGAGGACAGGTTATACAATGAGCAGTTCTTC. The whole variable domain, remainder taken from reference TRBV5-8 and TRBJ2-1, is EAGVTQSPTHLIKTRGQQATLRCSPISGHTSVYWYQQALGLGLQFLLWYDEGEERNRGNFPPRFSGRQFPNYSSELNVNALELEDSALYLCASSPLEDRLYNEQFFGPGTRLTVL.

V usage is TRBV11-2 and J usage is TRBJ2-2, with TRBD1 matching over 7 bases. Germline values: CDR1 SGHAT, CDR2 FQNNGV. V was pared by 1 base and J by 4 bases, with 3 bases of the junction left unmatched. This CDR3 has 15 residues. The CDR3 DNA sequence: TGTGCCAGCAGCTTAGTGAGGGGGCCCACCGGGGAGCTGTTTTTT. Translated, it gives CASSLVRGPTGELFF.

J is TRBJ2-1 and V is TRBV29-1; 9 positions agree with TRBD1. CDR1 and CDR2 from the germline V gene are SQVTM and ANQGSEA. The CDR3 is 13 residues long. CDR3 in DNA: TGCAGTGGTCGGGACAGGGATTCCCAGGGGCAGTTCTTC. It is translated as CSGRDRDSQGQFF.

The V and J genes are TRBV25-1 and TRBJ2-3, with unresolved D. Trimming pared 4 bases from V and 4 bases from J, leaving 9 bases between. The CDR3 spans 13 residues. Germline lookup yields CDR1 MGHDK and CDR2 SYGVNS. As DNA, the CDR3 is TGTGCCAGCAGTGTCGGGTGGTCAGATACGCAGTATTTT. Residues: CASSVGWSDTQYF.

The DNA for the CDR3 is TGTGCCAGCAGTTACAGGGGAACCTATCAGCCCCAGCATTTT. Protein sequence: CASSYRGTYQPQHF. This chain uses TRBV6-6 with TRBJ1-5; D is perhaps TRBD1 (5 bases). The CDR3 is 14 residues long. Between the trimmed V and J ends, which lost 2 bases and 5 bases, there was a span of 10 bases. The germline V gene has CDR1 MNHNY and CDR2 SVGAGI (reference sequence).

CDR3 residues: CASSQEGDSGYTF. The CDR3 nucleotides are TGCGCCAGCAGCCAAGAGGGGGACTCGGGCTACACCTTC. The rearrangement joins TRBV4-3 to TRBJ1-2; tentatively, D is TRBD1 (5 bases). The CDR3 covers 13 residues. The germline gives CDR1 LGHNA, CDR2 YSLEER. V gave up 0 bases and J gave up 8 bases, with 10 bases separating them.

CDR3 coding DNA: TGTGCCAGCAGTGAAATGGCAGGGCCCCCGAATCAGCCCCAGCATTTT. Translation gives CASSEMAGPPNQPQHF. The chain recombines TRBV6-1 with TRBJ1-5, with D possibly matching TRBD1 (5 bases). CDR3 length: 16 residues. V was shortened by 2 bases and J by 4 bases, with 15 bases between the two germline ends. The germline gives CDR1 MNHNS, CDR2 SASEGT.

The J gene is TRBJ2-7, the V gene TRBV6-1; D not certain. V was trimmed by 4 bases and J by 1 base, leaving 5 bases between them. The V gene's germline CDR1 is MNHNS and CDR2 SASEGT. The CDR3 contains 12 residues. CDR3 DNA: TGTGCCAGCAGTGTAGGGTCCTACGAGCAGTACTTC. Its protein product is CASSVGSYEQYF.

The chain uses TRBV28 and TRBJ2-7; unclear D gene. Germline V lookup: CDR1 MDHEN, CDR2 SYDVKM. The CDR3 totals 13 residues. Trimming took 3 bases from V and 0 from J, leaving 6 bases between them. The CDR3 sequence is CASSFGNSYEQYF. The CDR3 DNA follows: TGTGCCAGCAGTTTTGGAAACTCCTACGAGCAGTACTTC.

The chain is built from TRBV4-3 and TRBJ2-7; a possible D gene is TRBD1 (6 bases). This CDR3 spans 15 amino acids. The V gene's germline CDR1 is LGHNA and CDR2 YSLEER. Between the trimmed V and J ends, which lost 0 bases and 3 bases, there was a span of 12 bases. This chain's CDR3 is CASSQEMGQNYEQYF. CDR3 DNA: TGCGCCAGCAGCCAAGAGATGGGACAAAACTACGAGCAGTACTTC.

This chain links TRBV29-1 with TRBJ2-1, with TRBD2 matching 11 bases. The CDR3 sequence is 18 residues long. V lost 7 bases, J lost 0 bases, and 14 bases stayed unmatched. Per germline, CDR1 SQVTM and CDR2 ANQGSEA. The CDR3 nucleotides are TGCAGCGCAGGGGGACTAGCGGATCAAAGGAGCTCCTACAATGAGCAGTTCTTC. It is translated as CSAGGLADQRSSYNEQFF.

The chain recombines TRBV10-2 with TRBJ1-1; D is perhaps TRBD1 (5 bases). CDR3 size: 15 residues. Germline assignment: CDR1 WSHSY and CDR2 SAAADI. The V and J ends lost 5 bases and 5 bases respectively, with 18 bases between them. The CDR3 coding sequence is TGCGCCAGCAGTCCGAGGGACCAGGGAAGGACTGAAGCTTTCTTT. Residues: CASSPRDQGRTEAFF.

V gene TRBV9 combines with J gene TRBJ2-2; no clear D. V was shortened by 6 bases and J by 7 bases, with 7 bases between the two germline ends. The CDR3 is made up of 11 amino acids. Per germline, CDR1 SGDLS and CDR2 YYNGEE. CDR3 nucleotide sequence: TGTGCCAGCACCACCGTCGGGGAGCTGTTTTTT. It yields the protein CASTTVGELFF.

Note on this clone: At one of its ends the junction is not consistent with the germline gene, which may arise from a read error. The chain carries TRBV10-3 and TRBJ2-7; D is undetermined. CDR1 ENHRY and CDR2 SYGVKD come from the germline V gene. CDR3 length: 11 residues. The CDR3 nucleotides read TGTGCCATCAGTGACAGCAGTGTCTTGAACTTC. Translated, it gives CAISDSSVLNF.

Concerning this clone: Distinct nucleotide sequences in the sample also encode this CDR3. The rearrangement joins TRBV18 to TRBJ1-2; 7 bases agree with TRBD1. The junction had 3 bases not matched to a gene; V was cut back by 4 bases and J by 4 bases. CDR1 is KGHSH and CDR2 is LQKENI in the germline V gene. This CDR3 spans 13 amino acids. The CDR3 nucleotides read TGTGCCAGCTCACAGGGGGCGGGCTATGGCTACACCTTC. Protein: CASSQGAGYGYTF.

This rearrangement joins TRBV29-1 to TRBJ1-5; D ambiguous. Germline CDR1 and CDR2: SQVTM and ANQGSEA. There are 13 residues in the CDR3. V lost 4 bases, J lost 7 bases, and 14 bases lay in between. DNA of the CDR3: TGCAGCGTTGCAGAGGCCAGAGGACAGCCCCAGCATTTT. Translated: CSVAEARGQPQHF.

J is TRBJ2-1 and V is TRBV5-4, with TRBD2 identical over 14 bases. In germline, CDR1 is SGHNT, CDR2 YYREEE (reference sequence). This CDR3 is 13 amino acids long. V lost 7 bases and J lost 8; bases outside the gene matches: 2. The CDR3 nucleotides read TGTGCCAGCCAGGGACTAGCGGGAGATGAGCAGTTCTTC. Its translation: CASQGLAGDEQFF.

The V gene is TRBV19, the J gene TRBJ1-2; no clear D. Deletions cut 4 bases from V and 3 bases from J, with 18 bases between. CDR1 is LNHDA, CDR2 SQIVND, per germline (reference sequence). The CDR3 loop spans 16 amino acids. CDR3 in DNA: TGTGCCAGTAGTACACGGGGAAGGGTTATGGACTATGGCTACACCTTC. Its translation: CASSTRGRVMDYGYTF.

Turning to this clone: At the DNA level, this CDR3 is encoded by other sequences in the same sample as well. The CDR3 sequence is CASSVGLGQETQYF. The CDR3 DNA reads TGTGCCAGCAGCGTAGGGCTAGGTCAAGAGACCCAGTACTTC. J is TRBJ2-5 and V is TRBV9; D is unclear. The length of the CDR3 is 14 residues. Germline V CDR1 and CDR2: SGDLS, YYNGEE. V lost 0 bases to trimming and J lost 2 bases, with 8 bases between them.

The J gene is TRBJ2-7, the V gene TRBV15, with 10 bases fitting TRBD2. The V and J ends lost 0 bases and 2 bases, in that order; junction bases with no gene match: 7. Looked up from germline, CDR1 is LNHNV and CDR2 is YYDKDF (reference sequence). This CDR3 spans 17 amino acids. Written as DNA, the CDR3 is TGTGCCACCAGCAGAGATCAATGGACTAGCGGTACCTACGAGCAGTACTTC. Translation: CATSRDQWTSGTYEQYF. Using reference TRBV15 and TRBJ2-7 for the parts outside the CDR3, the full variable domain is DAMVIQNPRYQVTQFGKPVTLSCSQTLNHNVMYWYQQKSSQAPKLLFHYYDKDFNNEADTPDNFQSRRPNTSFCFLDIRSPGLGDTAMYLCATSRDQWTSGTYEQYFGPGTRLTVT.

DNA for the CDR3: TGTGCCAGCAGGACGTGGGCCGATCAGCCCCAGCATTTT. Translation gives CASRTWADQPQHF. The V and J genes are TRBV6-4 and TRBJ1-5, with D unclear. This CDR3 region has 13 residues. Germline V gene sequence: CDR1 MRHNA, CDR2 SNTAGT. Trimming took off 6 bases at V and 5 bases at J, with 11 bases between the two ends.